These 17 T cell receptor beta chains originate from one sample sequenced in a study of CD8+CD57+ T cells in acquired aplastic anemia. The sequenced patients had an expansion of CD8+CD57+ cells seen by flow cytometry. It was genomic DNA that served as the template for profiling TCR beta VDJ and CDR3. TCRdb recomputed calls from the reads with MiXCR, one row per CDR3 protein. The sample yields hundreds of thousands of distinct CDR3 sequences, around 82% seen once. Sequenced: sorted CD4+, CD8+, or CD8+CD57+ T cells (not recorded which) from PBMCs. These receptors were taken from a human donor with aplastic anemia.

V and J are TRBV7-4 and TRBJ2-1; D may match TRBD1 or TRBD2 (6 bases each). Germline V gives CDR1 SGHVT, CDR2 SQSDAQ. The germline V and J ends were trimmed by 5 bases and 13 bases, with 27 bases remaining between them. The CDR3 length is 16 residues. The CDR3 DNA reads as TGTGCCAGCAGCGTTCTCGGGGGCGTGGCGCGCGATGCCCAGTTCTTC. Encoded protein: CASSVLGGVARDAQFF. Filled out from reference TRBV7-4 and TRBJ2-1, the complete variable domain reads GAGVSQSPRYKVAKRGRDVALRCDSISGHVTLYWYRQTLGQGSEVLTYSQSDAQRDKSGRPSGRFSAERPERSVSTLKIQRTEQGDSAVYLCASSVLGGVARDAQFFGPGTRLTVL.

This chain uses TRBV19 with TRBJ2-2, with D tentatively TRBD1 (6 bases). V gave up 7 bases and J gave up 0 bases, with 12 bases separating them. The CDR3 length is 15 residues. Germline V gene sequence: CDR1 LNHDA, CDR2 SQIVND (reference sequence). The CDR3 DNA is TGTGCCAGTAATCGAAGACAGGCGAACACCGGGGAGCTGTTTTTT. Protein sequence: CASNRRQANTGELFF.

Of note for this clonotype: At one of its ends the junction is not consistent with the germline gene, which may arise from a read error. The chain recombines TRBV7-2 with TRBJ1-5; D remains unclear. Germline V gene data show CDR1 as SGHTA and CDR2 as FQGNSA. This CDR3 region has 13 residues. The CDR3: CASSQTGSQAPQF. In nucleotides, the CDR3 is TGTGCCAGCAGCCAAACGGGGAGTCAGGCTCCGCAGTTT.

V and J are TRBV9 and TRBJ2-3, with D possibly TRBD1 on 6 matching bases. The J call is doubtful: the DNA matches TRBJ1-5 better. Germline V lookup: CDR1 SGDLS, CDR2 YYNGEE. CDR3 size: 14 residues. The CDR3 DNA follows: TGTGCCAGCAGCGTTGTAGCGGGGGGCGACAATCAGCATTTT. As protein: CASSVVAGGDNQHF.

This clonotype was found once. The chain uses TRBV7-3 and TRBJ2-7, with TRBD2 identical over 8 bases. The junction had 14 bases not matched to a gene; V was cut back by 5 bases and J by 11 bases. CDR1 is SGHTA and CDR2 is FQGTGA in the germline V gene. There are 14 residues in the CDR3. Written as DNA, the CDR3 is TGTGCCAGCAGCGCCGCGGGAGGCCCCGGGGAGGAGTACTTC. Protein product: CASSAAGGPGEEYF. The entire variable domain, with the rest obtained from reference TRBV7-3 and TRBJ2-7, is as follows: GAGVSQTPSNKVTEKGKYVELRCDPISGHTALYWYRQSLGQGPEFLIYFQGTGAADDSGLPNDRFFAVRPEGSVSTLKIQRTERGDSAVYLCASSAAGGPGEEYFGPGTRLTVT.

On this clonotype: The CDR3 does not close with the conserved phenylalanine or tryptophan, likely indicating a read error. The DNA is left out, because the CDR3 cannot be placed on it with certainty; the CDR3 is given as TCRdb lists it. This rearrangement joins TRBV7-3 to TRBJ1-6; no DNA check was done on the table's D call, TRBD1. Both ends counted, the CDR3 spans 13 residues. Germline-derived CDR1 and CDR2 are SGHTA and FQGTGA. This CDR3 is CASSRQADAVEHC.

V and J are TRBV6-1 and TRBJ1-2; 9 bases map to TRBD1. CDR3 length: 14 amino acids. Germline V CDR1 and CDR2: MNHNS, SASEGT. Trimming cost V 6 bases and J 4 bases; bases outside gene matches: 6. The CDR3 sequence is CASRLGQGVYGYTF. The CDR3 nucleotides read TGTGCCAGCAGGCTGGGACAGGGTGTCTATGGCTACACCTTC.

The count of this clonotype is one. The genes are TRBV10-3 and TRBJ1-1; maybe TRBD1 (6 bases). The CDR3 runs to 16 residues. Trimming pared 3 bases from V and 1 base from J, leaving 15 bases between. The germline V gene encodes CDR1 ENHRY and CDR2 SYGVKD. The CDR3, as DNA: TGTGCCATCAGTGATGTGCGGGGGGGGGCGAACACTGAAGCTTTCTTT. It codes for CAISDVRGGANTEAFF.

Remarks on this clonotype: A read error is likely, as this CDR3 ends without the conserved phenylalanine or tryptophan. The DNA is omitted, as the CDR3 cannot be located on it reliably, and the CDR3 follows TCRdb's listing. The rearrangement links TRBV2 to TRBJ2-1; TRBD2, the table's D call, was not compared with the DNA. Germline lookup yields CDR1 SNHLY and CDR2 FYNNEI. The CDR3 spans 13 residues, counting both ends. The CDR3 is CASSDGEIHEQCS.

Worth noting for this clonotype: This likely comes from a read error, as the CDR3 has no conserved phenylalanine or tryptophan at its end. Because the CDR3's place on the DNA is in doubt, the DNA is left out and the CDR3 is given as listed by TCRdb. Here the CDR3 reads CASSVETRLWLHL. V and J are TRBV9 and TRBJ2-3. The CDR3 has 13 residues if both end residues are counted. Germline lookup yields CDR1 SGDLS and CDR2 YYNGEE.

The sample holds one count of this clonotype. V is TRBV9 and J is TRBJ2-6; TRBD1 matches at 7 bases. Germline CDR1 reads SGDLS; CDR2 reads YYNGEE. The CDR3 loop spans 15 amino acids. The V and J ends lost 3 bases and 14 bases, in that order; junction bases with no gene match: 14. CDR3 sequence reads: CASSGGGQRTDILTF. As DNA, the CDR3 is TGTGCCAGCAGCGGAGGGGGACAGAGGACAGATATCCTGACTTTC.

In this sample, this clonotype is large. The chain is built from TRBV9 and TRBJ2-1; D call uncertain. The ends were cut back, 1 base at V and 0 bases at J, with 8 bases in the middle. The CDR3 runs 15 residues. Germline V gene sequence: CDR1 SGDLS, CDR2 YYNGEE. CDR3 loop: CASSVYQNSYNEQFF. In DNA, the CDR3 is TGTGCCAGCAGCGTATACCAGAACTCCTACAATGAGCAGTTCTTC.

V is TRBV9 and J is TRBJ2-1, with D possibly TRBD1 on 5 matching bases. CDR3 length: 15 residues. Looked up from germline, CDR1 is SGDLS and CDR2 is YYNGEE. Trimming removed 4 bases from V and 7 bases from J, with 18 bases in between. CDR3 amino acids: CASSLASRAINEQFF. CDR3 bases: TGTGCCAGCAGCCTGGCGAGCAGGGCAATAAATGAGCAGTTCTTC.

V is TRBV9 and J is TRBJ2-3; weak D call: TRBD1 (6 bases). The assigned J gene may be wrong: the sequence end matches TRBJ1-5 better. Germline V lookup: CDR1 SGDLS, CDR2 YYNGEE. This CDR3 comprises 14 residues. CDR3 sequence (DNA): TGTGCCAGCAGCCTAGGGGGGCCTAATCAGCCCCAGCATTTT. Translating gives CASSLGGPNQPQHF.

The genes are TRBV11-3 and TRBJ2-2, with 7 bases fitting TRBD2. The V and J ends lost 5 bases and 11 bases, in that order; junction bases with no gene match: 5. Germline V gene data show CDR1 as SGHNT and CDR2 as YENEEA. The CDR3 consists of 12 residues. For the CDR3, the DNA is TGTGCCAGCAGCGAATCGGGGGGAGAGCTGTTTTTT. This sequence encodes CASSESGGELFF.

Only a few counts were recorded for this clonotype. The gene calls are TRBV13 and TRBJ2-5; D might be TRBD1 (6 bases). The CDR3 spans 14 residues. Germline V lookup: CDR1 PRHDT, CDR2 FYEKMQ (reference sequence). With 4 bases removed from V and 1 base from J, the gap between germline ends came to 10 bases. The CDR3 sequence is CASSSGVTQETQYF. The CDR3 DNA follows: TGTGCCAGCAGCTCAGGGGTAACCCAAGAGACCCAGTACTTC.

This rearrangement joins TRBV2 to TRBJ1-2; no reliable D call. This CDR3 is built from 13 residues. Germline V CDR1 and CDR2: SNHLY, FYNNEI. Trimming stripped 6 bases from V and 0 bases from J, with 8 bases between. CDR3 DNA: TGTGCCAGCAGGGCAGCACCTAACTATGGCTACACCTTC. Translation: CASRAAPNYGYTF.